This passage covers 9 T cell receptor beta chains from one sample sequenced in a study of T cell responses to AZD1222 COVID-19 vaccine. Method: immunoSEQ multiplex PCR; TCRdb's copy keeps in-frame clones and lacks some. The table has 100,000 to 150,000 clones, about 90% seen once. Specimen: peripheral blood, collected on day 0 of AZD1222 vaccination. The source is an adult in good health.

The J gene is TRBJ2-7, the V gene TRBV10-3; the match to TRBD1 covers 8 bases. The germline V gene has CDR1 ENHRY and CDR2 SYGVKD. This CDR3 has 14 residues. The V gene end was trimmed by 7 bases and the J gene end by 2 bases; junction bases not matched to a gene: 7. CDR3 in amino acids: CAINLQGVAYEQYF. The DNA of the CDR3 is TGTGCCATCAACTTACAGGGGGTAGCCTACGAGCAGTACTTC.

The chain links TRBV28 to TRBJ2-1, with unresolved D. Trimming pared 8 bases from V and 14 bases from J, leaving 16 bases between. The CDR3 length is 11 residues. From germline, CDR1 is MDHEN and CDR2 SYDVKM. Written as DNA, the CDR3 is TGTGCCAGCGGAAGGGAATTTCGGAAGTTCTTC. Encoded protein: CASGREFRKFF.

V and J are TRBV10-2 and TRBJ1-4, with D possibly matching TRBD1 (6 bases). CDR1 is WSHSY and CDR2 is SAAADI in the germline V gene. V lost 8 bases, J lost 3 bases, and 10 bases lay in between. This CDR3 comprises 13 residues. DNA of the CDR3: TGCGCCAGCCGGGGGCACCCTAATGAAAAACTGTTTTTT. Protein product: CASRGHPNEKLFF.

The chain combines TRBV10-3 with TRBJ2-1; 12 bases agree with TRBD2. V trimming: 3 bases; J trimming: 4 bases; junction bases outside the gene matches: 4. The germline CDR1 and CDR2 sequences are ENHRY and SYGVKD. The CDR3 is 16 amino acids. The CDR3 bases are TGTGCCATCAGTGACGGACTAGCGGGGACATACAATGAGCAGTTCTTC. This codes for CAISDGLAGTYNEQFF.

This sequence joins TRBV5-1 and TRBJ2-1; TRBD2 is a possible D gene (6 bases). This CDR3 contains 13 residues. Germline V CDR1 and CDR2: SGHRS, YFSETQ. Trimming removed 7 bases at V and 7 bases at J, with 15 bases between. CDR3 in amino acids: CASGTGVGNEQFF. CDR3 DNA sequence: TGCGCCAGCGGGACGGGAGTGGGGAATGAGCAGTTCTTC.

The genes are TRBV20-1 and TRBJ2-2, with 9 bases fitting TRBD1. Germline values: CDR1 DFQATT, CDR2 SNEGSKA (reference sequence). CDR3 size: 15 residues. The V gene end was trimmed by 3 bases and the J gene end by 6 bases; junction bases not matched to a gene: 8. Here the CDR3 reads CSASPGTGKPGELFF. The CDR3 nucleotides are TGCAGTGCTAGTCCCGGGACAGGGAAGCCCGGGGAGCTGTTTTTT.

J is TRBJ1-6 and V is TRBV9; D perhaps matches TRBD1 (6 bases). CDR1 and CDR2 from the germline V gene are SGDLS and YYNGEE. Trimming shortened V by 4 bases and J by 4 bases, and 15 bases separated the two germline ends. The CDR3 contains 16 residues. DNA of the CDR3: TGTGCCAGCAGCCCAGGGGTCACTTCGTATAATTCACCCCTCCACTTT. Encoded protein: CASSPGVTSYNSPLHF.

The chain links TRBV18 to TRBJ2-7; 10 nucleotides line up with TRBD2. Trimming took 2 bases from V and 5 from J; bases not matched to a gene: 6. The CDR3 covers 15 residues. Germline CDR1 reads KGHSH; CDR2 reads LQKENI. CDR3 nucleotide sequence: TGTGCCAGCTCACCAGCTAGCGGGAGTATAGACGAGCAGTACTTC. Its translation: CASSPASGSIDEQYF.

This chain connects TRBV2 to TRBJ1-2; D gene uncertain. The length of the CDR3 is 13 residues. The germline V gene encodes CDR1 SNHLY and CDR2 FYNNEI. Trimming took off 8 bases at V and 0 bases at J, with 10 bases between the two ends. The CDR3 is CASQAAANYGYTF. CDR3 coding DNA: TGTGCCAGCCAGGCCGCAGCTAACTATGGCTACACCTTC.